The clone carrying this TCR beta chain was recorded at least ten times. The data were taken from a study of blood T cell repertoires in COVID-19. Study summary: PBMCs, B-cell-depleted T cells, or T cells were the source of the cDNA or gDNA that made up the material.

The CDR3 totals 13 residues. In germline, CDR1 is GTSNPN, CDR2 SVGIG (reference sequence). Enrolled during active infection, Seattle patients were then followed longitudinally. As handled by the study authors: For nucleated cells, counts were estimated from reference gene primer amplification. Sequencing was performed with immunoSEQ multiplex PCR; in TCRdb, only in-frame clones are kept and a portion is missing. D and trimming come from the DNA, and the V and J calls and clone size come from that table. The table records roughly 180,000 clones, 79% of them present only once. The sample comprised peripheral blood. The TCR originated in a woman aged 60-75 years with COVID-19, enrolled during active disease. The chain couples TRBV30 to TRBJ1-2; 8 nucleotides line up with TRBD1. The DNA for the CDR3 is TGTGCGGGTACAGGGGGAGGTGACTATGGCTACACCTTC. This gives the protein CAGTGGGDYGYTF.